One and the same sample provided the 9 T cell receptor beta chains below, sequenced in a study of CD8+CD57+ T cells in acquired aplastic anemia. Genomic DNA, the template, was used for profiling of the TCR beta VDJ and CDR3. TCRdb re-called the reads through MiXCR, storing one row per CDR3 protein. The sample lists about 190,000 distinct CDR3 sequences; about three fifths were seen once. Sequences were obtained from sorted CD4+, CD8+, or CD8+CD57+ T cells (not recorded which) from PBMCs. These receptors were taken from a human donor with severe aplastic anemia or a healthy control (not recorded which).

This clonotype was picked up a small number of times. The gene calls are TRBV7-9 and TRBJ2-3; D unclear. The V gene lost 3 bases and the J gene lost 3 bases, with 4 bases spanning the gap. This CDR3 has 12 residues. The germline V gene has CDR1 SEHNR and CDR2 FQNEAQ (reference sequence). The CDR3 loop is CASSLLTDTQYF. CDR3 DNA: TGTGCCAGCAGCTTGCTGACAGATACGCAGTATTTT.

CDR3 protein: CASRTTGTGHGNTIYF. DNA of the CDR3: TGTGCCAGCAGGACTACCGGGACAGGGCACGGAAACACCATATATTTT. This chain joins TRBV7-3 and TRBJ1-3, with 9 positions matching TRBD1. Trimming at V came to 6 bases and at J to 4 bases, leaving 10 bases not matched to a gene. This CDR3 has 16 residues. CDR1 is SGHTA, CDR2 FQGTGA, per germline.

Worth noting for this clonotype: Given a much more abundant clone one base away, this may be a read error. The genes are TRBV5-4 and TRBJ1-4; the D gene is possibly TRBD1 (5 bases). CDR3 length: 16 amino acids. CDR1 SGHNT and CDR2 YYREEE come from the germline V gene (reference sequence). V lost 1 base and J 5 bases, leaving 15 bases between the germline ends. This CDR3 reads CASSLTVTVLNEKLFF. For the CDR3, the DNA is TGTGCCAGCAGCTTGACTGTGACAGTCTTAAATGAAAAACTGTTTTTT.

As concerns this clonotype: The DNA is omitted, as the CDR3 cannot be located on it reliably, and the CDR3 follows TCRdb's listing. The chain carries TRBV9 and TRBJ1-3; the table's D call, TRBD1, was not checked against the DNA. The CDR3 comprises 20 residues, both ends counted. Germline V gene lookup returns CDR1 SGDLS and CDR2 YYNGEE. The CDR3 sequence is CASSVGPGVEQYFGPGTIYF.

The chain combines TRBV27 with TRBJ2-7; D unclear. This CDR3 is built from 14 residues. Trimming cost V 6 bases and J 3 bases, with 15 bases left between them. Germline CDR1 and CDR2: MNHEY and SMNVEV (reference sequence). As DNA, the CDR3 is TGTGCCAGCAGCCCCTCAGACCTCTACTACGAGCAGTACTTC. Protein: CASSPSDLYYEQYF.

This chain uses TRBV7-8 with TRBJ1-1; 8 bases map to TRBD1. Looked up from germline, CDR1 is SGHVS and CDR2 is FQNEAQ. CDR3 length: 14 residues. The V segment lost 4 bases and the J segment 1 base; nucleotides outside the gene matches: 2. The CDR3 spells CASSWDRKNTEAFF. The CDR3 DNA is TGTGCCAGCAGCTGGGACAGGAAGAACACTGAAGCTTTCTTT. The variable domain in full, with the rest retrieved from reference TRBV7-8 and TRBJ1-1, is GAGVSQSPRYKVAKRGQDVALRCDPISGHVSLFWYQQALGQGPEFLTYFQNEAQLDKSGLPSDRFFAERPEGSVSTLKIQRTQQEDSAVYLCASSWDRKNTEAFFGQGTRLTVV.

Only one count was recorded for this clonotype. J is TRBJ2-3 and V is TRBV2; D perhaps matches TRBD1 (6 bases). Germline CDR1 reads SNHLY; CDR2 reads FYNNEI. CDR3 length: 14 residues. With 10 bases removed from V and 2 bases from J, the gap between germline ends came to 16 bases. DNA for the CDR3: TGTGCCACAGGGGATATCCTCCTCACAGATACGCAGTATTTT. The encoded protein is CATGDILLTDTQYF. The full variable domain, in which reference TRBV2 and TRBJ2-3 provide the parts outside the CDR3, is EPEVTQTPSHQVTQMGQEVILRCVPISNHLYFYWYRQILGQKVEFLVSFYNNEISEKSEIFDDQFSVERPDGSNFTLKIRSTKLEDSAMYFCATGDILLTDTQYFGPGTRLTVL.

This chain links TRBV7-9 with TRBJ1-4; D remains ambiguous. The germline V and J ends were trimmed by 8 bases and 11 bases, with 9 bases remaining between them. Per germline, CDR1 SEHNR and CDR2 FQNEAQ (reference sequence). CDR3 length: 10 amino acids. CDR3 protein: CASWREKLFF. DNA for the CDR3: TGTGCCAGCTGGAGGGAGAAACTGTTTTTT.

The chain recombines TRBV9 with TRBJ2-5, with D hard to call. Trimming stripped 0 bases from V and 4 bases from J, with 7 bases between. Germline V gives CDR1 SGDLS, CDR2 YYNGEE. The CDR3 has 13 residues. The CDR3 bases are TGTGCCAGCAGCGTAGACCAGGCAGAGACCCAGTACTTC. As protein: CASSVDQAETQYF. The full variable domain, its missing parts supplied by reference TRBV9 and TRBJ2-5, is DSGVTQTPKHLITATGQRVTLRCSPRSGDLSVYWYQQSLDQGLQFLIQYYNGEERAKGNILERFSAQQFPDLHSELNLSSLELGDSALYFCASSVDQAETQYFGPGTRLLVL.